Listed here are 9 T cell receptor beta chains from one sample, sequenced in a study of T cells in localized non-small cell lung cancer. Profiling relied on immunoSEQ multiplex PCR, and the TCRdb table lists in-frame clones only, not all of them. The data show tens of thousands of clones, approximately 90% seen once. The sequenced sample was peripheral blood, obtained before any cancer treatment. The receptors come from a male donor aged 60 or over with stage III squamous cell lung carcinoma.

This chain links TRBV5-1 with TRBJ1-2; D may be TRBD1 (5 bases). From germline, CDR1 is SGHRS and CDR2 YFSETQ. V was clipped by 4 bases and J by 1 base, with 11 bases between them. The CDR3 consists of 14 residues. For the CDR3, the DNA is TGCGCCAGCAGCCCAGCGGGGGTTAACTATGGCTACACCTTC. Translating gives CASSPAGVNYGYTF.

The CDR3 DNA reads TGCGCCAGCAGCTTTCAACCCAGTACAGATACGCAGTATTTT. This codes for CASSFQPSTDTQYF. The chain combines TRBV5-1 with TRBJ2-3; D not resolved. The CDR3 is 14 amino acids. CDR1 and CDR2 (germline): SGHRS, YFSETQ. V was shortened by 2 bases and J by 3 bases, with 10 bases between the two germline ends.

The chain has TRBV7-9 and TRBJ2-3, with TRBD2 matching 14 bases. The V segment lost 5 bases and the J segment 7 bases; nucleotides outside the gene matches: 8. The germline V gene has CDR1 SEHNR and CDR2 FQNEAQ (reference sequence). The CDR3 runs 16 residues. This CDR3 reads CASSPGTSGGSYTQYF. CDR3 DNA: TGTGCCAGCAGCCCCGGGACTAGCGGGGGTAGCTATACGCAGTATTTT. The complete variable domain, with remaining parts taken from reference TRBV7-9 and TRBJ2-3, reads DTGVSQNPRHKITKRGQNVTFRCDPISEHNRLYWYRQTLGQGPEFLTYFQNEAQLEKSRLLSDRFSAERPKGSFSTLEIQRTEQGDSAMYLCASSPGTSGGSYTQYFGPGTRLTVL.

The J gene is TRBJ2-2, the V gene TRBV5-1, with 8 bases that match TRBD2. This CDR3 region has 21 residues. V gave up 3 bases and J gave up 5 bases; unmatched junction bases: 24. Germline V gives CDR1 SGHRS, CDR2 YFSETQ. The CDR3, as DNA: TGCGCCAGCAGCTCGGGGGGGCTAGCGGACACGAAAGGGAGTTTAACCGGGGAGCTGTTTTTT. It specifies CASSSGGLADTKGSLTGELFF.

The chain carries TRBV27 and TRBJ1-4; 7 bases line up with TRBD1. Germline V CDR1 and CDR2: MNHEY, SMNVEV (reference sequence). J gave up 8 bases and V 6 bases, and 18 bases lay outside the gene matches. The CDR3 is 17 amino acids. The CDR3 DNA reads as TGTGCCAGCAGAAGAGACAGGGTGACGCCCGGGTCCGAAAAACTGTTTTTT. This codes for CASRRDRVTPGSEKLFF.

This clone is termed medium-sized. J is TRBJ1-2 and V is TRBV19, with TRBD1 matching 7 bases. CDR3 length: 14 amino acids. In germline, CDR1 is LNHDA, CDR2 SQIVND (reference sequence). V lost 4 bases to trimming and J lost 6 bases; unmatched junction nucleotides: 8. The CDR3 DNA sequence: TGTGCCAGTAGTAACAGGGGCAGAGTTGATGGCTACACCTTC. Its translation is CASSNRGRVDGYTF.

This rearrangement joins TRBV7-2 to TRBJ2-7; 8 nucleotides agree with TRBD1. The CDR3 extends over 13 amino acids. V trimming: 3 bases; J trimming: 3 bases; junction bases outside the gene matches: 1. The germline V gene has CDR1 SGHTA and CDR2 FQGNSA. The CDR3 spells CASSFGQGYEQYF. The CDR3 DNA follows: TGTGCCAGCAGCTTCGGACAGGGCTACGAGCAGTACTTC.

This sequence joins TRBV5-5 and TRBJ2-7; D unclear. Trimming took off 1 base at V and 5 bases at J, with 7 bases between the two ends. Germline values: CDR1 SGHKS, CDR2 YYEKEE (reference sequence). The CDR3 spans 12 residues. The CDR3 DNA reads TGTGCCAGCAGCTTGCCCTACGACGAGCAGTACTTC. Translating it yields CASSLPYDEQYF. Full variable domain (outside the CDR3, taken from reference TRBV5-5 and TRBJ2-7): DAGVTQSPTHLIKTRGQQVTLRCSPISGHKSVSWYQQVLGQGPQFIFQYYEKEERGRGNFPDRFSARQFPNYSSELNVNALLLGDSALYLCASSLPYDEQYFGPGTRLTVT.

This chain joins TRBV2 and TRBJ2-7; D is unclear. Per germline, CDR1 SNHLY and CDR2 FYNNEI. This CDR3 is 11 amino acids long. Trimming pared 4 bases from V and 0 bases from J, leaving 1 base between. CDR3 sequence: CASSASYEQYF. CDR3 nucleotides: TGTGCCAGCAGTGCCTCCTACGAGCAGTACTTC. The variable domain in full, with the rest retrieved from reference TRBV2 and TRBJ2-7, is EPEVTQTPSHQVTQMGQEVILRCVPISNHLYFYWYRQILGQKVEFLVSFYNNEISEKSEIFDDQFSVERPDGSNFTLKIRSTKLEDSAMYFCASSASYEQYFGPGTRLTVT.